Sequencing of this T cell receptor beta chain was carried out in a study of shared clonotypes between healthy human individuals. Across the study: The donors, two women and three men, were aged 18 to 49.

Findings of the study overall: Clonotype sharing among donors was expected to depend on sequencing depth. The represented genetic and exposure-history diversity was limited by the small number of donors. Sharing across four donors was highest in naive CD4 (around 5%) and lowest in memory CD8 (around 0.4%).

Details on this clone: Its specificity is unknown.

Some clones are missing from TCRdb's copy, which holds only in-frame ones; the method was immunoSEQ multiplex PCR. The table shows about 2.1 million clones, with just over 90% occurring only once. Naivety among CD8 cells was defined by CD45RO negativity and positive CCR7 selection, thereby excluding terminally differentiated effector memory CD45RA+ cells. Germline V lookup: CDR1 MNHEY, CDR2 SVGAGI. V was cut by 7 bases and J by 8 bases, with 14 bases left in between. This CDR3 spans 12 amino acids. The gene calls are TRBV6-5 and TRBJ1-2; D possibly corresponds to TRBD1 (6 bases). The sample consisted of naive CD8+ T cells from PBMCs. The TCR originated in a man aged 18 to 29 in good health. Some clones in this sample may be carry-over from other donors' samples. CDR3 coding DNA: TGTGCCAGCATCGGGGGGCGCGAAGGCTACACCTTC. It yields the protein CASIGGREGYTF.